These T cell receptor beta chains were read from a single sample in a study of technical replicates of blood from a few donors. Repertoires were generated with immunoSEQ multiplex PCR, while TCRdb's copy carries only in-frame clones and drops some. The data show around 80,000 clones, 96% seen once. Sequencing was done on a sample of T cells isolated from PBMCs. Source of these receptors: a human donor in good health. CDR3s include the opening cysteine and the closing phenylalanine or tryptophan. A D gene is named only where the DNA matches it firmly. A clone size is listed for some rows: how often the clone was seen (once, few, many), or a class if it is expanded.

J | V | size | D | length | CDR3 | DNA
TRBJ1-5 | TRBV28 | - | - | 11 | CASSGEQPQHF | TGTGCCAGCAGCGGAGAACAGCCCCAGCATTTT
TRBJ1-1 | TRBV27 | - | TRBD1 | 18 | CASSSVDRAGSVGTEAFF | TGTGCCAGCAGTTCCGTCGACAGGGCTGGATCCGTAGGCACTGAAGCTTTCTTT
TRBJ2-3 | TRBV5-1 | - | - | 13 | CASSLVGADTQYF | TGCGCCAGCAGCTTGGTCGGGGCAGATACGCAGTATTTT
TRBJ2-1 | TRBV6-5 | - | - | 16 | CASSYLRDRSYNEQFF | TGTGCCAGCAGTTACCTGCGGGACCGATCCTACAATGAGCAGTTCTTC
TRBJ2-1 | TRBV4-1 | - | TRBD2 | 17 | CASSQDPPSGRGNEQFF | TGCGCCAGCAGCCAAGATCCCCCTAGCGGGAGGGGAAATGAGCAGTTCTTC
TRBJ2-7 | TRBV28 | - | - | 14 | CASSLTGSSYEQYF | TGTGCCAGCAGTTTAACGGGAAGCTCCTACGAGCAGTACTTC
TRBJ1-5 | TRBV30 | - | - | 14 | CAWSRTDDNQPQHF | TGTGCCTGGAGTCGGACAGACGATAATCAGCCCCAGCATTTT
TRBJ2-1 | TRBV6-1 | - | TRBD1 | 17 | CASSENRGADSYNEQFF | TGTGCCAGCAGTGAAAACAGGGGAGCGGACTCCTACAATGAGCAGTTCTTC
TRBJ2-7 | TRBV5-1 | - | - | 15 | CASSSWGETPYEQYF | TGCGCCAGCAGTAGTTGGGGGGAGACCCCCTACGAGCAGTACTTC
TRBJ2-7 | TRBV6-6 | - | TRBD1 | 14 | CASTSGTGTYEQYF | TGTGCCAGCACTTCCGGGACAGGGACCTACGAGCAGTACTTC
TRBJ2-2 | TRBV7-2 | - | TRBD1 | 15 | CASSYDRGLAGELFF | TGTGCCAGCAGCTACGACAGGGGGCTTGCCGGGGAGCTGTTTTTT
TRBJ2-7 | TRBV20-1 | - | - | 11 | CSASDRGEQYF | TGCAGTGCTAGTGACCGAGGGGAGCAGTACTTC
TRBJ2-7 | TRBV6-1 | - | - | 15 | CASSELQGWVHEQYF | TGTGCCAGCAGTGAGCTACAGGGATGGGTTCACGAGCAGTACTTC
TRBJ2-1 | TRBV11-3 | - | TRBD2 | 17 | CASLPQAGEGLYNEQFF | TGTGCCAGCCTGCCACAGGCGGGAGAAGGGCTTTACAATGAGCAGTTCTTC
TRBJ2-1 | TRBV6-7 | - | - | 17 | CASSYSIPGRDYNEQFF | TGTGCCAGCAGTTACTCGATCCCCGGGCGGGACTACAATGAGCAGTTCTTC
TRBJ2-1 | TRBV27 | once | TRBD2 | 15 | CASTSGGSGRNEQFF | TGTGCCAGCACCTCCGGTGGTAGCGGGAGAAATGAGCAGTTCTTC
TRBJ2-1 | TRBV5-4 | - | TRBD2 | 16 | CASSETAGLVGNEQFF | TGTGCCAGCAGCGAGACGGCGGGACTAGTAGGCAATGAGCAGTTCTTC
TRBJ2-3 | TRBV7-7 | - | TRBD1 | 14 | CASSWDRVSDTQYF | TGTGCCAGCAGCTGGGACAGGGTTTCAGATACGCAGTATTTT
TRBJ1-1 | TRBV28 | - | TRBD1 | 14 | CASRTNRGATEAFF | TGTGCCAGCAGGACTAACAGGGGAGCGACTGAAGCTTTCTTT
TRBJ2-1 | TRBV19 | - | - | 15 | CASQSLQGPGDEQFF | TGTGCCAGTCAATCTTTACAGGGTCCTGGAGATGAGCAGTTCTTC
TRBJ1-5 | TRBV28 | once | - | 15 | CASSYPQGLGQPQHF | TGTGCCAGCAGTTACCCCCAGGGGCTGGGGCAGCCCCAGCATTTT
TRBJ2-2 | TRBV7-9 | - | TRBD2 | 17 | CASSRTTSGTLTGELFF | TGTGCCAGCAGTCGTACGACTAGCGGAACTCTTACCGGGGAGCTGTTTTTT
TRBJ1-2 | TRBV6-4 | - | - | 17 | CASHSRPGPTTNYGYTF | TGTGCCAGCCACTCGCGCCCGGGTCCCACAACTAACTATGGCTACACCTTC
TRBJ2-1 | TRBV6-1 | - | TRBD2 | 15 | CASSPSAGVVNEQFF | TGTGCCAGCAGTCCCTCAGCGGGAGTTGTTAATGAGCAGTTCTTC
TRBJ1-5 | TRBV28 | - | TRBD1 | 16 | CASSSPGTGINQPQHF | TGTGCCAGCAGCTCACCTGGGACAGGGATCAATCAGCCCCAGCATTTT
TRBJ1-1 | TRBV28 | - | TRBD1 | 15 | CASSFSGGLNTEAFF | TGTGCCAGCAGTTTTTCAGGGGGCTTGAACACTGAAGCTTTCTTT
TRBJ1-2 | TRBV19 | - | - | 13 | CASSISYGGGYTF | TGTGCCAGTAGTATAAGCTATGGAGGAGGCTACACCTTC
TRBJ2-3 | TRBV9 | - | TRBD2 | 16 | CASSAGLAGITDTQYF | TGTGCCAGCAGCGCGGGACTAGCGGGAATCACAGATACGCAGTATTTT
TRBJ2-3 | TRBV20-1 | - | - | 11 | CSARGSDTQYF | TGCAGTGCCAGGGGATCAGATACGCAGTATTTT
TRBJ2-3 | TRBV7-9 | - | TRBD2 | 15 | CASSLSSGRRDTQYF | TGTGCCAGCAGCTTATCGAGCGGGAGAAGGGATACGCAGTATTTT
TRBJ1-1 | TRBV7-2 | - | TRBD1 | 14 | CASSLDRGHTEAFF | TGTGCCAGCAGCTTAGACAGGGGGCACACTGAAGCTTTCTTT
TRBJ2-2 | TRBV2 | - | - | 14 | CASFMTGTPGELFF | TGTGCCAGCTTTATGACAGGGACTCCCGGGGAGCTGTTTTTT
TRBJ2-2 | TRBV30 | - | TRBD1 | 14 | CAWEKTGGTGELFF | TGTGCCTGGGAAAAGACAGGGGGCACCGGGGAGCTGTTTTTT
TRBJ2-2 | TRBV27 | - | - | 13 | CASSLAVNGELFF | TGTGCCAGCAGTTTAGCGGTAAACGGGGAGCTGTTTTTT
TRBJ1-2 | TRBV5-4 | - | - | 13 | CASSLAGGLGYTF | TGTGCCAGCAGCTTGGCTGGGGGCCTGGGCTACACCTTC
TRBJ2-7 | TRBV30 | - | TRBD2 | 12 | CAWGTSGRQQYF | TGTGCCTGGGGGACTAGCGGGAGACAGCAGTACTTC
TRBJ2-7 | TRBV30 | - | - | 12 | CAWSFLSYEQYF | TGTGCCTGGAGTTTCTTATCGTACGAGCAGTACTTC
TRBJ1-2 | TRBV27 | - | - | 13 | CASSRGPVYGYTF | TGTGCCAGCAGCAGGGGACCGGTTTATGGCTACACCTTC
TRBJ2-3 | TRBV6-5 | - | - | 14 | CASSYGQGLDTQYF | TGTGCCAGCAGTTACGGGCAGGGGTTAGATACGCAGTATTTT
TRBJ2-5 | TRBV19 | - | TRBD1 | 14 | CASSIGRGPETQYF | TGTGCCAGTAGTATTGGTAGGGGGCCGGAGACCCAGTACTTC
TRBJ2-7 | TRBV7-9 | - | TRBD1 | 14 | CASGTGTATYEQYF | TGTGCCAGCGGAACCGGGACAGCAACCTACGAGCAGTACTTC
TRBJ2-7 | TRBV15 | - | TRBD1 | 15 | CATSRGETGGDEQYF | TGTGCCACCAGCAGAGGTGAGACAGGGGGCGACGAGCAGTACTTC
TRBJ1-5 | TRBV27 | - | TRBD1 | 17 | CASSPYTGGSSNQPQHF | TGTGCCAGCAGTCCTTACACAGGGGGCAGTAGTAATCAGCCCCAGCATTTT
TRBJ1-4 | TRBV6-1 | - | - | 14 | CASSSRQTHEKLFF | TGTGCCAGCAGTTCCAGGCAGACCCATGAAAAACTGTTTTTT
TRBJ2-1 | TRBV18 | - | TRBD2 | 16 | CASSLPQGTRPNEQFF | TGTGCCAGCTCCCTTCCTCAGGGGACTAGGCCCAATGAGCAGTTCTTC
TRBJ1-1 | TRBV5-6 | once | - | 11 | CASEQNTEAFF | TGTGCCAGCGAGCAGAACACTGAAGCTTTCTTT
TRBJ2-1 | TRBV30 | - | - | 13 | CASLGGLYKEQFF | TGTGCCTCCCTAGGGGGACTATATAAGGAGCAGTTCTTC
TRBJ2-2 | TRBV7-9 | - | - | 15 | CASSLGSGNTGELFF | TGTGCCAGCAGCTTAGGATCCGGGAACACCGGGGAGCTGTTTTTT
TRBJ1-1 | TRBV11-2 | - | - | 13 | CASSLEAGTEAFF | TGTGCCAGCAGCTTAGAGGCGGGCACTGAAGCTTTCTTT
TRBJ2-5 | TRBV30 | once | - | 11 | CAWSGVETQYF | TGTGCCTGGAGTGGAGTAGAGACCCAGTACTTC
TRBJ2-7 | TRBV6-4 | - | - | 13 | CASSAGEGYEQYF | TGTGCCAGCAGTGCGGGAGAGGGCTACGAGCAGTACTTC
TRBJ1-5 | TRBV28 | - | - | 17 | CASSLSQTGIYSQPQHF | TGTGCCAGCAGTTTATCTCAAACAGGGATTTATAGTCAGCCCCAGCATTTT